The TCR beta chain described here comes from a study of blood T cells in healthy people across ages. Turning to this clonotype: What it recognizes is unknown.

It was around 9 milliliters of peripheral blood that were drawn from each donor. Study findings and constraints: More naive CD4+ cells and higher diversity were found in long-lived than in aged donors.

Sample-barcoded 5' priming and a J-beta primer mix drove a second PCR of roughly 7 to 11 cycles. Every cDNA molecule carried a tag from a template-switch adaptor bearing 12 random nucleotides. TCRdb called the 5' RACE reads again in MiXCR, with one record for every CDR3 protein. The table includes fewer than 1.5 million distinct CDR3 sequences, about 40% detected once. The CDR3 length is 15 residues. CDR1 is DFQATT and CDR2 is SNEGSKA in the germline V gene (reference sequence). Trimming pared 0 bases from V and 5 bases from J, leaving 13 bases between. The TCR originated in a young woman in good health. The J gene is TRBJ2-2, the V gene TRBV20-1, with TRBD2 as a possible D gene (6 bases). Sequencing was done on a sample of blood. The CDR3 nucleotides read TGCAGTGCTAGAGAGGGACTTGGAGGGACCGGGGAGCTGTTTTTT. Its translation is CSAREGLGGTGELFF.